This TCR beta chain was retrieved from a study of T cell repertoires in cytomegalovirus infection. TCRdb re-analysed the reads in MiXCR, keeping a single row per CDR3 protein. Of about 150,000 distinct CDR3 sequences in the sample, over 25% were seen once. Germline V gene lookup returns CDR1 MDHEN and CDR2 SYDVKM. The CDR3 runs to 11 residues. The V end lost 6 bases, the J end lost 3 bases, and 5 bases lay between the germline ends. Ten or more counts support this clonotype. Its antigen remains unknown. This TCR came from a human donor in good health (CMV status not recorded). Some clones in this sample may be carry-over from other donors' samples. V and J are TRBV28 and TRBJ1-2; the D is unclear. This specimen was CD8+ T cells from cultured PBMCs, taken from culture after CMV antigen stimulation. CDR3 nucleotides: TGTGCCAGCAGGTTGGACTATGGCTACACCTTC. Encoded protein: CASRLDYGYTF.